A single sample is the source of the 10 T cell receptor beta chains below, sequenced in a study of type 1 regulatory T cells. Their recognized antigens are unknown. TCRdb passed the reads through MiXCR, listing each CDR3 protein once. Among 68,000 or so distinct CDR3 sequences listed, 49% were seen once. The source material was cultured non-Tr1 T cells, either the whole culture or a sorted T cell fraction (not recorded which). The source is a human donor in good health.

The rearrangement links TRBV19 to TRBJ2-5; unclear D gene. CDR1 and CDR2 (germline): LNHDA, SQIVND (reference sequence). This CDR3 has 13 amino acids. Deletions cut 5 bases from V and 2 bases from J, with 9 bases between. CDR3 protein: CASSHAGQETQYF. DNA for the CDR3: TGTGCCAGTAGTCATGCCGGGCAAGAGACCCAGTACTTC.

This chain connects TRBV5-1 to TRBJ2-5, with 7 bases aligning to TRBD2. V lost 4 bases to trimming and J lost 1 base; unmatched junction nucleotides: 10. The CDR3 has 16 amino acids. Germline V CDR1 and CDR2: SGHRS, YFSETQ. This CDR3 is CASSAALASGQETQYF. The CDR3 DNA follows: TGCGCCAGCAGCGCGGCCCTCGCTAGCGGCCAAGAGACCCAGTACTTC.

The chain links TRBV2 to TRBJ2-3, with a weak D call TRBD2 (5 bases). The CDR3 consists of 12 residues. V lost 4 bases and J 7 bases, leaving 9 bases between the germline ends. Germline assignment: CDR1 SNHLY and CDR2 FYNNEI. The DNA for the CDR3 is TGTGCCAGCAGTGTAGAGGGATATACGCAGTATTTT. Amino acids: CASSVEGYTQYF.

This clonotype has only a few counts. The chain carries TRBV4-1 and TRBJ2-5; no reliable D call. This CDR3 is 18 amino acids long. Germline-derived CDR1 and CDR2 are MGHRA and YSYEKL. V was trimmed by 0 bases and J by 7 bases, leaving 24 bases between them. For the CDR3, the DNA is TGCGCCAGCAGCCAAGATGATGTAAGGTTGGCAGTGGGATCGACCCAGTACTTC. Translating gives CASSQDDVRLAVGSTQYF.

The chain employs TRBV5-1 and TRBJ2-7; 10 bases are shared with TRBD2. Germline V gives CDR1 SGHRS, CDR2 YFSETQ. This CDR3 comprises 14 residues. The trim removed 2 bases at V and 7 bases at J, leaving 6 bases unmatched. DNA of the CDR3: TGCGCCAGCAGCTTAGTACTAGCGGGGCTGGAGCAGTACTTC. Its translation is CASSLVLAGLEQYF. The full variable domain, with the rest looked up from reference TRBV5-1 and TRBJ2-7, is KAGVTQTPRYLIKTRGQQVTLSCSPISGHRSVSWYQQTPGQGLQFLFEYFSETQRNKGNFPGRFSGRQFSNSRSEMNVSTLELGDSALYLCASSLVLAGLEQYFGPGTRLTVT.

This sequence joins TRBV27 and TRBJ2-3; the D gene is possibly TRBD1 (5 bases). With 4 bases removed from V and 2 bases from J, the gap between germline ends came to 10 bases. CDR3 length equals 14 residues. From germline, CDR1 is MNHEY and CDR2 SMNVEV (reference sequence). The CDR3 is CASSSTGHTDTQYF. The CDR3 DNA reads as TGTGCCAGCAGTTCCACCGGACACACAGATACGCAGTATTTT.

This clonotype was counted between two and nine times. The genes are TRBV5-1 and TRBJ1-2, with no clear D. Germline CDR1 is SGHRS and CDR2 is YFSETQ. Trimming took 3 bases from V and 0 from J, leaving 6 bases between them. This CDR3 is 13 amino acids long. CDR3 bases: TGCGCCAGCAGCTACGCGGCTAACTATGGCTACACCTTC. Encoded protein: CASSYAANYGYTF.

This chain uses TRBV12-3 or TRBV12-4 with TRBJ1-1; D perhaps matches TRBD1 (5 bases). This CDR3 has 13 residues. Trimming shortened V by 7 bases and J by 6 bases, and 15 bases separated the two germline ends. Written as DNA, the CDR3 is TGTGCCAGCACCTTGAGGTGGGGCGCTGAAGCTTTCTTT. Translation: CASTLRWGAEAFF.

The chain carries TRBV20-1 and TRBJ2-5; 8 bases are a match to TRBD2. Germline CDR1 and CDR2: DFQATT and SNEGSKA (reference sequence). V dropped 6 bases and J dropped 1; count of bases not matched to a gene: 1. The CDR3 runs to 12 residues. The CDR3 sequence: CSATSGQETQYF. CDR3 in DNA: TGCAGTGCAACTAGCGGCCAAGAGACCCAGTACTTC.

This clonotype turned up a few times. This chain connects TRBV20-1 to TRBJ1-6; no reliable D call. The V gene's germline CDR1 is DFQATT and CDR2 SNEGSKA (reference sequence). Trimming cost V 2 bases and J 5 bases, with 10 bases left between them. The CDR3 has 14 amino acids. CDR3 in DNA: TGCAGTGCTAGAACGGCTGGGGATAATTCACCCCTCCACTTT. Residues: CSARTAGDNSPLHF.